One and the same sample provided the 18 T cell receptor beta chains below, sequenced in a study of Ad26.COV2.S vaccination and SARS-CoV-2 variants. Treatment meaning: 15 to 20 received Ad26.COV2.S at low or high dose, single or two shots; 5 received placebo; per-sample allocation not given. Sampling took place 63 days after the first vaccine or placebo injection. Method: immunoSEQ multiplex PCR; TCRdb's copy keeps in-frame clones and lacks some. Here the sample spans fewer than 500,000 clones, about 90% being singletons. Material: peripheral blood, obtained in a trial of Ad26.COV2.S vaccine versus placebo. The origin of the receptors is a person between 18 and 65 years old who received the Ad26.COV2.S COVID-19 vaccine or a placebo.

The chain uses TRBV27 and TRBJ2-4, with 7 nucleotides matching TRBD1. The germline V gene has CDR1 MNHEY and CDR2 SMNVEV (reference sequence). J gave up 5 bases and V 3 bases, and 19 bases lay outside the gene matches. This CDR3 comprises 19 residues. The CDR3: CASSFLPLGSDRVENIQYF. The CDR3 nucleotides are TGTGCCAGCAGTTTTCTGCCCCTTGGTTCCGACAGGGTCGAAAACATTCAGTACTTC.

The chain employs TRBV29-1 and TRBJ2-5, with 11 positions matching TRBD1. Germline V CDR1 and CDR2: SQVTM, ANQGSEA. The V and J ends lost 5 bases and 4 bases, in that order; junction bases with no gene match: 6. The CDR3 has 14 residues. The CDR3 DNA follows: TGCAGCGTTACCGGACAGGGGGCAGGAGAGACCCAGTACTTC. The encoded protein is CSVTGQGAGETQYF.

This clone was seen only a few times. V is TRBV7-2 and J is TRBJ2-1; unclear D gene. Trimming left V 1 base short and J 8 bases short, with 6 bases between. This CDR3 region has 12 residues. Germline V lookup: CDR1 SGHTA, CDR2 FQGNSA. The chain's CDR3 is CASSLEIYEQFF. The CDR3 region has the DNA TGTGCCAGCAGCTTAGAGATCTATGAGCAGTTCTTC. Based on the CDR3 plus reference TRBV7-2 and TRBJ2-1, the full variable domain is GAGVSQSPSNKVTEKGKDVELRCDPISGHTALYWYRQSLGQGLEFLIYFQGNSAPDKSGLPSDRFSAERTGGSVSTLTIQRTQQEDSAVYLCASSLEIYEQFFGPGTRLTVL.

The genes are TRBV18 and TRBJ2-3, with unresolved D. The CDR3 totals 15 residues. V dropped 1 base and J dropped 0 bases, with 8 bases sitting between them. CDR1 and CDR2 from the germline V gene are KGHSH and LQKENI. CDR3 DNA sequence: TGTGCCAGCTCACCACAGACGCTTAGCACAGATACGCAGTATTTT. The encoded protein is CASSPQTLSTDTQYF.

J is TRBJ1-5 and V is TRBV2; D possibly corresponds to TRBD1 (5 bases). CDR3 length: 13 residues. Trimming shortened V by 8 bases and J by 9 bases, and 17 bases separated the two germline ends. Germline loops: CDR1 SNHLY, CDR2 FYNNEI. CDR3 in DNA: TGTGCCAGCTCCGTCGAACCGGGGGGGCCCCAGCATTTT. It translates to CASSVEPGGPQHF.

The chain couples TRBV28 to TRBJ2-7, with 7 nucleotides matching TRBD2. The CDR3 contains 14 residues. Germline-derived CDR1 and CDR2 are MDHEN and SYDVKM. V lost 7 bases, J lost 6 bases, and 12 bases stayed unmatched. CDR3 sequence: CASTSGRGPPEQYF. DNA of the CDR3: TGTGCCAGCACTTCTGGGAGGGGCCCTCCCGAGCAGTACTTC.

The chain recombines TRBV5-1 with TRBJ2-7; the D gene is possibly TRBD2 (7 bases). The CDR3 runs 15 residues. V was cut by 0 bases and J by 5 bases, with 15 bases left in between. Per germline, CDR1 SGHRS and CDR2 YFSETQ. The CDR3 spells CASSLEVGGLNEQYF. The CDR3, as DNA: TGCGCCAGCAGCTTGGAGGTCGGGGGGCTTAACGAGCAGTACTTC.

J is TRBJ2-1 and V is TRBV5-6; 8 nucleotides line up with TRBD1. This CDR3 spans 13 amino acids. CDR1 is SGHDT, CDR2 YYEEEE, per germline. V shed 5 bases, J shed 4 bases, and the junction held 2 bases outside the gene matches. Written as DNA, the CDR3 is TGTGCCAGCAGAAGGACAGGGTACAATGAGCAGTTCTTC. It is translated as CASRRTGYNEQFF.

The CDR3 sequence: CASSSWDKLTDTQYF. The CDR3 coding sequence is TGTGCCAGCAGCTCGTGGGACAAGCTCACAGATACGCAGTATTTT. The V gene is TRBV11-2, the J gene TRBJ2-3; D is possibly TRBD1 (6 bases). The V end lost 4 bases, the J end lost 2 bases, and 13 bases lay between the germline ends. Germline CDR1 SGHAT, CDR2 FQNNGV. This CDR3 has 15 residues.

This clone was detected a few times. The chain joins TRBV30 to TRBJ2-2; D is possibly TRBD2 (6 bases). The CDR3 loop spans 14 amino acids. Trimming cost V 4 bases and J 1 base, with 10 bases left between them. Germline V gives CDR1 GTSNPN, CDR2 SVGIG (reference sequence). Written as DNA, the CDR3 is TGTGCCTGGAATAGGGACTTGAACACCGGGGAGCTGTTTTTT. Amino acids: CAWNRDLNTGELFF.

The CDR3 is CASSKLGQGEAFF. The CDR3 nucleotides read TGTGCCAGCAGTAAGCTCGGGCAGGGGGAAGCTTTCTTT. The rearrangement links TRBV25-1 to TRBJ1-1; maybe TRBD1 (6 bases). V was pared by 5 bases and J by 8 bases, with 15 bases between. Germline CDR1 and CDR2: MGHDK and SYGVNS. This CDR3 has 13 amino acids.

The chain has TRBV20-1 and TRBJ1-1; D not certain. Trimming cost V 3 bases and J 0 bases, with 17 bases left between them. The CDR3 totals 16 residues. Germline V gene lookup returns CDR1 DFQATT and CDR2 SNEGSKA (reference sequence). Here the CDR3 DNA reads TGCAGTGCTAGTCGTCTACCACCCTCTATGAACACTGAAGCTTTCTTT. Amino acids: CSASRLPPSMNTEAFF.

This chain connects TRBV5-1 to TRBJ2-5, with TRBD2 matching 13 bases. V was pared by 4 bases and J by 5 bases, with 8 bases of the junction left unmatched. Germline assignment: CDR1 SGHRS and CDR2 YFSETQ. The CDR3 totals 16 residues. The CDR3 is CASSLGLAGVPETQYF. The DNA of the CDR3 is TGCGCCAGCAGCCTAGGACTAGCGGGAGTGCCGGAGACCCAGTACTTC.

V is TRBV6-5 and J is TRBJ1-5, with D tentatively TRBD1 (5 bases). The CDR3 extends over 13 amino acids. From germline, CDR1 is MNHEY and CDR2 SVGAGI. Trimming pared 6 bases from V and 2 bases from J, leaving 8 bases between. The CDR3 here is CASRPGRNQPQHF. DNA of the CDR3: TGTGCCAGCAGGCCAGGGCGCAATCAGCCCCAGCATTTT.

V gene TRBV18 combines with J gene TRBJ2-5; tentatively, D is TRBD1 (5 bases). CDR3 length: 16 residues. Germline CDR1 KGHSH, CDR2 LQKENI. V was cut by 0 bases and J by 5 bases, with 16 bases left in between. The CDR3 here is CASSPPNQGLGETQYF. CDR3 in DNA: TGTGCCAGCTCACCACCAAACCAGGGTCTTGGCGAGACCCAGTACTTC. Using reference TRBV18 and TRBJ2-5 for the parts outside the CDR3, the full variable domain is NAGVMQNPRHLVRRRGQEARLRCSPMKGHSHVYWYRQLPEEGLKFMVYLQKENIIDESGMPKERFSAEFPKEGPSILRIQQVVRGDSAAYFCASSPPNQGLGETQYFGPGTRLLVL.

This chain links TRBV11-2 with TRBJ2-5; no clear D gene. The germline V and J ends were trimmed by 0 bases and 4 bases, with 12 bases remaining between them. The CDR3 spans 15 residues. Germline V lookup: CDR1 SGHAT, CDR2 FQNNGV. The CDR3 region is CASSLEWQEVETQYF. The CDR3 coding sequence is TGTGCCAGCAGCTTAGAATGGCAGGAAGTAGAGACCCAGTACTTC.

V is TRBV7-9 and J is TRBJ1-4, with a weak D call TRBD1 (6 bases). Trimming shortened V by 5 bases and J by 7 bases, and 17 bases separated the two germline ends. CDR1 and CDR2 from the germline V gene are SEHNR and FQNEAQ (reference sequence). This CDR3 contains 15 residues. CDR3 amino acids: CASSDRTEAFEKLFF. Here the CDR3 DNA reads TGTGCCAGCAGCGACCGGACAGAGGCCTTTGAAAAACTGTTTTTT.

The chain uses TRBV11-1 and TRBJ2-3; 9 nucleotides match TRBD2. V lost 5 bases and J lost 2; bases outside the gene matches: 5. Germline V gives CDR1 SGHAT, CDR2 FQDESV (reference sequence). The CDR3 sequence is 15 residues long. CDR3: CASSEGLADTDTQYF. The DNA of the CDR3 is TGTGCCAGCAGCGAGGGACTAGCTGACACAGATACGCAGTATTTT.